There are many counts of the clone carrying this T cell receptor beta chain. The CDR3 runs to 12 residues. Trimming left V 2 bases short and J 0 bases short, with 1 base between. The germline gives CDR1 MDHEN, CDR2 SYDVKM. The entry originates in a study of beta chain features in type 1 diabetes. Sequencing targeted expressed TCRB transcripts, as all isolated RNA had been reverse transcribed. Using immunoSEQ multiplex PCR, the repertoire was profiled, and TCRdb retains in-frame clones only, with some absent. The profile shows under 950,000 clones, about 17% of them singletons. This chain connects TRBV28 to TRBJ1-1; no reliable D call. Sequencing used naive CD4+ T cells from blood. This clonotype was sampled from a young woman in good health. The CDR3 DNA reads TGTGCCAGCAGTTTAGTGAACACTGAAGCTTTCTTT. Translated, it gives CASSLVNTEAFF.